The 10 T cell receptor beta chains in this list originate from one sample, sequenced in a study of graft-versus-host responses after intestinal transplantation. The table came from immunoSEQ multiplex PCR; TCRdb's copy has only in-frame clones and leaves some out. The table has 35,000 to 40,000 clones, roughly nine tenths seen once. Graft samples were processed, releasing intraepithelial and lamina propria lymphocytes. The sequences come from ileum tissue, collected more than 200 days after intestinal transplant. These TCRs come from a human patient who received an intestinal transplant, so some T cells may come from the graft donor.

J is TRBJ2-5 and V is TRBV11-2, with 8 bases that match TRBD1. The trim removed 5 bases at V and 2 bases at J, leaving 7 bases unmatched. The CDR3 is 15 residues long. Per the germline V gene, CDR1 is SGHAT and CDR2 is FQNNGV. The DNA of the CDR3 is TGTGCCAGCAGCCACCGGGACAGGCAACAAGAGACCCAGTACTTC. The encoded protein is CASSHRDRQQETQYF.

The J gene is TRBJ2-3, the V gene TRBV18; D is tentatively TRBD1 or TRBD2 (5 bases each). Trimming removed 6 bases from V and 10 bases from J, with 14 bases in between. CDR1 is KGHSH and CDR2 is LQKENI in the germline V gene. This CDR3 has 12 amino acids. This CDR3 reads CASSARDEAQYF. The CDR3 DNA reads TGTGCCAGCTCGGCACGGGACGAAGCGCAGTATTTT.

The CDR3 sequence is CASRASLGDHSTDTQYF. The DNA for the CDR3 is TGTGCCAGCCGGGCCTCACTCGGAGACCATAGCACAGATACGCAGTATTTT. The chain recombines TRBV21-1 with TRBJ2-3. TRBV21-1 is marked as a pseudogene. The CDR3 contains 17 residues.

The V gene is TRBV5-6, the J gene TRBJ2-5, with D possibly matching TRBD2 (5 bases). Germline CDR1 reads SGHDT; CDR2 reads YYEEEE. Trimming pared 1 base from V and 7 bases from J, leaving 26 bases between. The CDR3 is made up of 18 amino acids. The CDR3 sequence: CASSLSGLTTKRVGTQYF. In DNA form, the CDR3 reads TGTGCCAGCAGCTTGTCTGGACTGACTACTAAGCGCGTTGGGACCCAGTACTTC.

The chain links TRBV7-9 to TRBJ1-5; possible D gene TRBD1, 5 bases. Between the trimmed V and J ends, which lost 5 bases and 3 bases, there was a span of 8 bases. CDR1 is SEHNR, CDR2 FQNEAQ, per germline (reference sequence). The CDR3 length is 13 residues. This CDR3 is CASSPGNNQPQHF. The CDR3 DNA follows: TGTGCCAGCAGCCCAGGGAACAATCAGCCCCAGCATTTT.

The rearrangement links TRBV2 to TRBJ1-5; D not resolved. The germline V and J ends were trimmed by 0 bases and 2 bases, with 5 bases remaining between them. Germline CDR1 reads SNHLY; CDR2 reads FYNNEI. CDR3 length: 14 amino acids. The CDR3 spells CASSEAMGNQPQHF. CDR3 sequence (DNA): TGTGCCAGCAGTGAAGCGATGGGCAATCAGCCCCAGCATTTT.

V gene TRBV5-5 combines with J gene TRBJ2-7; perhaps TRBD2 as D (6 bases). CDR3 length equals 12 residues. V was trimmed by 1 base and J by 8 bases, leaving 10 bases between them. Germline V gene sequence: CDR1 SGHKS, CDR2 YYEKEE (reference sequence). The chain's CDR3 is CASSLWEEKQYF. The CDR3 nucleotides read TGTGCCAGCAGCTTGTGGGAGGAGAAGCAGTACTTC.

The chain carries TRBV25-1 and TRBJ2-7, with D perhaps TRBD1 or TRBD2 (5 bases each). V was shortened by 5 bases and J by 1 base, with 9 bases between the two germline ends. Germline V lookup: CDR1 MGHDK, CDR2 SYGVNS. The CDR3 consists of 13 residues. The CDR3 DNA follows: TGTGCCAGCAGTCGGGACGGGTCCTACGAGCAGTACTTC. Amino acid sequence: CASSRDGSYEQYF.

The chain has TRBV18 and TRBJ1-5; D not resolved. The CDR3 is 14 amino acids. Germline assignment: CDR1 KGHSH and CDR2 LQKENI. The germline V and J ends were trimmed by 2 bases and 3 bases, with 8 bases remaining between them. The CDR3 reads CASSPGVDNQPQHF. The CDR3 nucleotides are TGTGCCAGCTCACCAGGGGTTGACAATCAGCCCCAGCATTTT.

The rearrangement joins TRBV4-1 to TRBJ1-1; possible D gene TRBD1, 6 bases. The germline V gene has CDR1 MGHRA and CDR2 YSYEKL. The CDR3 totals 15 residues. V was shortened by 4 bases and J by 4 bases, with 16 bases between the two germline ends. The CDR3 is CASSRLGGRGTEAFF. As DNA, the CDR3 is TGCGCCAGCAGCCGCTTAGGGGGGAGGGGCACTGAAGCTTTCTTT.